This T cell receptor (beta chain) was documented in a study of OX40 agonist ivuxolimab in advanced cancers. The V gene lost 0 bases and the J gene lost 4 bases, with 9 bases spanning the gap. CDR1 SEHNR and CDR2 FQNEAQ come from the germline V gene (reference sequence). The CDR3 consists of 14 residues. Some clones are missing from TCRdb's copy, which holds only in-frame ones; the method was immunoSEQ multiplex PCR. This sample yields roughly 17,000 clones, of which about 90% are seen a single time; around 25% belongs to the top ten. This sequence was found in an adult with an advanced solid tumor such as melanoma, head and neck, liver or kidney cancer. This specimen was CD4+ or CD8+ T cells sorted from blood, taken in a trial of the OX40 agonist ivuxolimab. This chain connects TRBV7-9 to TRBJ2-5, with unresolved D. The DNA for the CDR3 is TGTGCCAGCAGCTTAGCCCGAACCTTAGAGACCCAGTACTTC. The encoded protein is CASSLARTLETQYF.